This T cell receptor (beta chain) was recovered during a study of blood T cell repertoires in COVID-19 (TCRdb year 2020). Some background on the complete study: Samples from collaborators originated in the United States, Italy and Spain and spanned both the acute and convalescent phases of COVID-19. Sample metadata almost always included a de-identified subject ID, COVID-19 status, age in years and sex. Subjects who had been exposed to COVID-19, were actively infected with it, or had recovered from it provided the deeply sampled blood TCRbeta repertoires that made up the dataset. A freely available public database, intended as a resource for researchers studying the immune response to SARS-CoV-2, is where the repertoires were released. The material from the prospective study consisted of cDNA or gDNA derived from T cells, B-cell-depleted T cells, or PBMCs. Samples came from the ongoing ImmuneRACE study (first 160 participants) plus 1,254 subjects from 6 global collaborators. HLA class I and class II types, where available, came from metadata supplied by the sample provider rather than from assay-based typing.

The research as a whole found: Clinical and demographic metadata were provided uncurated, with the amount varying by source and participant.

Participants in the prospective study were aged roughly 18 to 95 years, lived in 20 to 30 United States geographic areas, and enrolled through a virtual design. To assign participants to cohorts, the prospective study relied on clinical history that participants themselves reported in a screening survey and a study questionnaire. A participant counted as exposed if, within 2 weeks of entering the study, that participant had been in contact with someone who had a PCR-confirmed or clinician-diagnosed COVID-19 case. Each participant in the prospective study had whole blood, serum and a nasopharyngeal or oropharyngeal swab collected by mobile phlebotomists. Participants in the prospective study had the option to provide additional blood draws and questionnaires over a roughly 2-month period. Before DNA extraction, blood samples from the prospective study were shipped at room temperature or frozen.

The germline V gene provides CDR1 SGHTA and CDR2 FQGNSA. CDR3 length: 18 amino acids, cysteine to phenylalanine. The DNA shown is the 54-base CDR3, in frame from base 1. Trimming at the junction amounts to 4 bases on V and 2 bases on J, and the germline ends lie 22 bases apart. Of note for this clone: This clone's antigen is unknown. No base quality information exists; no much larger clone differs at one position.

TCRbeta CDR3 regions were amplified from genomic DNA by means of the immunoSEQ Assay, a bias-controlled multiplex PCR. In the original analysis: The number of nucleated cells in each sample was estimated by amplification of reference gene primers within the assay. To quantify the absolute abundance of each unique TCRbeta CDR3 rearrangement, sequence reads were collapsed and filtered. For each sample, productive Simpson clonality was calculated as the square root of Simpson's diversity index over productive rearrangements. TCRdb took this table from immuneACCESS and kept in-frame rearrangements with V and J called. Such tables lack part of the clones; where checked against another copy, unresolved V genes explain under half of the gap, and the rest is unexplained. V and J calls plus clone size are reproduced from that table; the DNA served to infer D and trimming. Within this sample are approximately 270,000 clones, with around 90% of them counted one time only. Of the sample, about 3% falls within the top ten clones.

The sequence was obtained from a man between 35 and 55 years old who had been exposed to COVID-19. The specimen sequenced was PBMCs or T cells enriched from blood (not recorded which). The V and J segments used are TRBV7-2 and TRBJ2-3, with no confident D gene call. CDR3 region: CASSSERQGVANTDTQYF. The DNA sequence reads TGTGCCAGCAGCTCGGAACGACAAGGTGTCGCCAACACAGATACGCAGTATTTT.